What follows are 14 T cell receptor beta chains derived from one specimen sequenced in a study of cytotoxic CD8 clonotypes in ibrutinib-treated CLL. Libraries were prepared by immunoSEQ multiplex PCR; TCRdb keeps only in-frame clonotypes and omits some of them. The sample gives 250,000 to 350,000 clones, 65% to 85% of which show up once; about 5.3% is in the top ten. The source was PBMCs, collected at disease progression, from a patient treated with ibrutinib. These receptors all come from a human donor with chronic lymphocytic leukemia.

The CDR3 DNA follows: TGTGCCAGCAGCCCCCAGGGTTGGGGGGCCAACGTCCTGACTTTC. Its translation is CASSPQGWGANVLTF. V and J are TRBV6-1 and TRBJ2-6; D might be TRBD1 (5 bases). Between the trimmed V and J ends, which lost 6 bases and 4 bases, there was a span of 13 bases. The CDR3 runs 15 residues. CDR1 and CDR2 (germline): MNHNS, SASEGT.

The chain links TRBV5-1 to TRBJ1-1; 12 nucleotides line up with TRBD1. The CDR3 runs to 14 residues. From germline, CDR1 is SGHRS and CDR2 YFSETQ. After removal of 0 bases from V and 11 bases from J, the junction contained 5 bases not matched to a gene. CDR3 DNA sequence: TGCGCCAGCAGCTTGGTGGGACAGGGGGCAGGCGCTTTCTTT. Translating it yields CASSLVGQGAGAFF.

This chain joins TRBV10-3 and TRBJ1-6; a possible D gene is TRBD1 (5 bases). CDR3 size: 13 residues. V lost 8 bases and J lost 7, with 12 bases in between. Germline-derived CDR1 and CDR2 are ENHRY and SYGVKD. CDR3 bases: TGTGCCATCGGGGCAGGGCCCAATTCACCCCTCCACTTT. Translation: CAIGAGPNSPLHF.

The V call is TRBV5-6, the J call TRBJ2-6; 7 nucleotides align to TRBD2. Germline CDR1 SGHDT, CDR2 YYEEEE. The J segment lost 2 bases and the V segment lost 4 bases, leaving 6 bases of the junction unmatched. CDR3 length: 16 residues. As DNA, the CDR3 is TGTGCCAGCAGCGGTGGACTAGGAGCTGGGGCCAACGTCCTGACTTTC. Amino acids: CASSGGLGAGANVLTF.

The chain links TRBV6-6 to TRBJ2-1, with TRBD2 as a possible D gene (6 bases). Germline CDR1 is MNHNY and CDR2 is SVGAGI (reference sequence). Trimming took 4 bases from V and 3 from J, leaving 13 bases between them. The CDR3 runs 15 residues. The CDR3 bases are TGTGCCAGCAGTTCCTGGAGCGGGTTCTACAATGAGCAGTTCTTC. Residues: CASSSWSGFYNEQFF.

This clone was counted only a few times. V and J are TRBV15 and TRBJ2-7; TRBD1 matches 7 bases. Germline CDR1 LNHNV, CDR2 YYDKDF (reference sequence). The CDR3 is 15 amino acids. V shed 5 bases, J shed 1 base, and the junction held 8 bases outside the gene matches. This CDR3 is CATSHDRDRSYEQYF. In DNA, the CDR3 is TGTGCCACCAGCCACGACCGGGACAGATCCTACGAGCAGTACTTC.

V usage is TRBV7-6 and J usage is TRBJ2-7; the match to TRBD2 covers 7 bases. CDR1 and CDR2 from the germline V gene are SGHVS and FNYEAQ. The CDR3 consists of 16 residues. Trimming at V came to 6 bases and at J to 2 bases, leaving 13 bases not matched to a gene. CDR3 DNA sequence: TGTGCCAGCAGACTCCACCCATCTAGCGGAACCTACGAGCAGTACTTC. Translated, it gives CASRLHPSSGTYEQYF.

This clone came up a few times. The CDR3 region has the DNA TGTGCCAGCAGTGCTCCGATAACAGGGGTGAACACCGGGGAGCTGTTTTTT. Residues: CASSAPITGVNTGELFF. V gene TRBV2 combines with J gene TRBJ2-2; 7 bases agree with TRBD1. This CDR3 is built from 17 residues. The germline gives CDR1 SNHLY, CDR2 FYNNEI. The junction had 9 bases not matched to a gene; V was cut back by 4 bases and J by 1 base.

This clone was observed a handful of times. This chain connects TRBV29-1 to TRBJ2-7; D may correspond to TRBD1 or TRBD2 (5 bases each). The V gene lost 4 bases and the J gene lost 6 bases, with 10 bases spanning the gap. CDR1 is SQVTM and CDR2 is ANQGSEA in the germline V gene. The CDR3 length is 11 residues. The CDR3 is CSVARDGEQYF. The CDR3, as DNA: TGCAGCGTTGCACGGGACGGCGAGCAGTACTTC.

The CDR3 loop reads CASVFGSGTEAFF. CDR3 nucleotides: TGTGCCAGCGTTTTCGGGTCGGGCACTGAAGCTTTCTTT. The rearrangement uses TRBV28 and TRBJ1-1, with D unclear. The CDR3 is 13 residues long. The germline CDR1 and CDR2 sequences are MDHEN and SYDVKM. The V end was cut by 8 bases, the J end by 4 bases, with 14 bases between.

The rearrangement joins TRBV7-9 to TRBJ1-4; 10 nucleotides align to TRBD1. CDR1 and CDR2 (germline): SEHNR, FQNEAQ (reference sequence). This CDR3 has 14 amino acids. With 3 bases clipped from V and 7 bases from J, the junction kept 2 bases outside the gene matches. DNA of the CDR3: TGTGCCAGCAGCTTGGGACAGGGGACTGAAAAACTGTTTTTT. It encodes CASSLGQGTEKLFF.

The chain combines TRBV5-1 with TRBJ2-5, with D perhaps assigned TRBD1 or TRBD2 (5 bases each). V was pared by 2 bases and J by 4 bases, with 9 bases between. Germline assignment: CDR1 SGHRS and CDR2 YFSETQ. CDR3 length: 13 amino acids. This CDR3 reads CASSFRDGETQYF. CDR3 bases: TGCGCCAGCAGCTTTAGGGACGGAGAGACCCAGTACTTC. Together with reference TRBV5-1 and TRBJ2-5, the CDR3 gives the full variable domain: KAGVTQTPRYLIKTRGQQVTLSCSPISGHRSVSWYQQTPGQGLQFLFEYFSETQRNKGNFPGRFSGRQFSNSRSEMNVSTLELGDSALYLCASSFRDGETQYFGPGTRLLVL.

The chain recombines TRBV28 with TRBJ2-7; 8 bases match TRBD1. CDR3 length: 14 residues. Germline-derived CDR1 and CDR2 are MDHEN and SYDVKM. The V gene end was trimmed by 5 bases and the J gene end by 5 bases; junction bases not matched to a gene: 8. CDR3 DNA: TGTGCCAGCAGTCCCCGGACAGGGTGGGACGAGCAGTACTTC. Translating gives CASSPRTGWDEQYF. The variable domain in full, completed from reference TRBV28 and TRBJ2-7, reads DVKVTQSSRYLVKRTGEKVFLECVQDMDHENMFWYRQDPGLGLRLIYFSYDVKMKEKGDIPEGYSVSREKKERFSLILESASTNQTSMYLCASSPRTGWDEQYFGPGTRLTVT.

This clone was counted a few times. The rearrangement joins TRBV5-1 to TRBJ2-7; 7 bases line up with TRBD2. Germline lookup yields CDR1 SGHRS and CDR2 YFSETQ. The CDR3 spans 15 residues. The J segment lost 0 bases and the V segment lost 0 bases, leaving 3 bases of the junction unmatched. CDR3 DNA: TGCGCCAGCAGCTTGGTCCTAGCGGACTCCTACGAGCAGTACTTC. Amino acids: CASSLVLADSYEQYF.